The 14 T cell receptor beta chains given below trace back to one sample, sequenced in a study of metastatic and nonmetastatic thyroid tumors. TCRdb re-called the PCR reads through MiXCR. Of thousands of clones detected, approximately 40% appear once; the ten largest clones hold around 20%. Prior to thyroid surgery, none of the patients had received any treatment. Input material: adjacent normal tissue. The receptors stem from a female donor with papillary thyroid cancer or a benign thyroid nodule (not recorded which). Some clones in this sample may be carry-over from other donors' samples.

To note about this clone: One end of the junction does not line up with germline, which may come from a read error. The chain combines TRBV19 with TRBJ1-1, with a weak D call TRBD1 (6 bases). This CDR3 has 15 amino acids. The germline V gene encodes CDR1 LNHDA and CDR2 SQIVND (reference sequence). DNA for the CDR3: TGTGCCAGTGTGTTGGTGTCCTTCGGGGGCACTGAATCTTTCTTT. It encodes CASVLVSFGGTESFF. Supplemented by reference TRBV19 and TRBJ1-1, the full variable domain reads DGGITQSPKYLFRKEGQNVTLSCEQNLNHDAMYWYRQDPGQGLRLIYYSQIVNDFQKGDIAEGYSVSREKKESFPLTVTSAQKNPTAFYLCASVLVSFGGTESFFGQGTRLTVV.

This clone occurred a few times. This chain connects TRBV27 to TRBJ2-6; D uncertain. The length of the CDR3 is 16 residues. Germline V lookup: CDR1 MNHEY, CDR2 SMNVEV (reference sequence). The V end was cut by 2 bases, the J end by 0 bases, with 8 bases between. The CDR3 is CASSLRTLSGANVLTF. CDR3 DNA sequence: TGTGCCAGCAGTTTACGTACTCTCTCTGGGGCCAACGTCCTGACTTTC.

With respect to this clone: Since no conserved phenylalanine or tryptophan closes the CDR3, a read error is the likely cause. The chain uses TRBV11-1 and TRBJ2-1; 8 bases are a match to TRBD2. The CDR3 is made up of 17 amino acids. V was clipped by 5 bases and J by 4 bases; unmatched bases: 13. Germline V gives CDR1 SGHAT, CDR2 FQDESV (reference sequence). Here the CDR3 reads CASSTSWGGGNYNEQFL. The CDR3 nucleotides are TGTGCCAGCAGCACTAGTTGGGGCGGGGGGAATTACAATGAGCAGTTCCTC.

The chain is built from TRBV10-2 and TRBJ2-7; weak D call: TRBD2 (6 bases). Germline lookup yields CDR1 WSHSY and CDR2 SAAADI. The CDR3 contains 14 residues. With 10 bases removed from V and 2 bases from J, the gap between germline ends came to 18 bases. This CDR3 reads CATENPSETYEQYF. Written as DNA, the CDR3 is TGCGCCACCGAAAATCCTAGCGAGACCTACGAGCAGTACTTC.

This clone was seen at least ten times. V gene TRBV27 combines with J gene TRBJ1-1; D is possibly TRBD1 (5 bases). Germline CDR1 MNHEY, CDR2 SMNVEV (reference sequence). The V and J ends lost 6 bases and 0 bases respectively, with 17 bases between them. The CDR3 loop spans 16 amino acids. In nucleotides, the CDR3 is TGTGCCAGCAGGGGAACAGGCGGCGGGATGAACACTGAAGCTTTCTTT. The encoded protein is CASRGTGGGMNTEAFF.

This clone is labeled large (0.1 to 1%). This chain joins TRBV19 and TRBJ1-1, with TRBD1 matching 8 bases. The V gene end was trimmed by 2 bases and the J gene end by 9 bases; junction bases not matched to a gene: 2. The CDR3 sequence is 12 residues long. Germline CDR1 and CDR2: LNHDA and SQIVND (reference sequence). The CDR3 spells CASSISRGQAFF. CDR3 coding DNA: TGTGCCAGTAGTATAAGCAGGGGGCAAGCTTTCTTT.

This clone is large in the sample. The chain recombines TRBV30 with TRBJ2-7; 9 bases are a match to TRBD1. The trim removed 2 bases at V and 3 bases at J, leaving 5 bases unmatched. This CDR3 has 14 amino acids. Per germline, CDR1 GTSNPN and CDR2 SVGIG (reference sequence). CDR3 coding DNA: TGTGCCTGGAGTCGGGGACAGGGAGTCTACGAGCAGTACTTC. This translates into CAWSRGQGVYEQYF.

In its sample, this clone was seen once. This likely comes from a read error, as the CDR3 has no conserved phenylalanine or tryptophan at its end. This rearrangement joins TRBV20-1 to TRBJ1-2, with D unclear. CDR1 is DFQATT, CDR2 SNEGSKA, per germline (reference sequence). The CDR3 length is 14 residues. V was shortened by 5 bases and J by 1 base, with 14 bases between the two germline ends. Here the CDR3 DNA reads TGCAGTGCTTCGGTCAGACATGTTAACTATGGCTACACCTAC. As protein: CSASVRHVNYGYTY.

V and J are TRBV15 and TRBJ2-1, with 15 bases aligning to TRBD2. There are 17 residues in the CDR3. Germline V gene data show CDR1 as LNHNV and CDR2 as YYDKDF (reference sequence). After removal of 1 base from V and 9 bases from J, the junction contained 7 bases not matched to a gene. CDR3 in DNA: TGTGCCACCAGCAGAGTGAGGACTAGCGGGAGGGCCGGTGAGCAGTTCTTC. Its protein is CATSRVRTSGRAGEQFF.

The chain is built from TRBV4-1 and TRBJ2-7, with D possibly matching TRBD1 (6 bases). This CDR3 has 14 amino acids. Germline CDR1 and CDR2: MGHRA and YSYEKL. The ends were cut back, 0 bases at V and 3 bases at J, with 9 bases in the middle. The CDR3 DNA follows: TGCGCCAGCAGCCAAGACAGGGGATACTACGAGCAGTACTTC. It specifies CASSQDRGYYEQYF.

This chain links TRBV5-1 with TRBJ2-1, with D possibly being TRBD2 (5 bases). This CDR3 region has 14 residues. In germline, CDR1 is SGHRS, CDR2 YFSETQ. V gave up 4 bases and J gave up 8 bases, with 16 bases separating them. DNA for the CDR3: TGCGCCAGCAGCCCCCGGGTCCCGAGGGATGAGCAGTTCTTC. It specifies CASSPRVPRDEQFF.

The chain links TRBV12-3 or TRBV12-4 to TRBJ2-7; no reliable D call. The V end lost 5 bases, the J end lost 2 bases, and 16 bases lay between the germline ends. The CDR3 contains 15 residues. This CDR3 is CASSPRVGNPYEQYF. The CDR3 DNA follows: TGTGCCAGCAGTCCCCGGGTAGGTAACCCCTACGAGCAGTACTTC.

This clone was seen a few times. The chain recombines TRBV12-3 or TRBV12-4 with TRBJ2-7; 9 nucleotides line up with TRBD1. This CDR3 has 12 amino acids. V lost 6 bases, J lost 6 bases, and 3 bases stayed unmatched. In DNA form, the CDR3 reads TGTGCCAGCAGCCAGACAGGGGGCGAGCAGTACTTC. This sequence encodes CASSQTGGEQYF.

This clone was found a few times. V and J are TRBV6-5 and TRBJ1-1; no firm D call. V was shortened by 4 bases and J by 3 bases, with 12 bases between the two germline ends. The CDR3 spans 14 residues. Germline CDR1 and CDR2: MNHEY and SVGAGI. CDR3 sequence (DNA): TGTGCCAGCAGTTTCCCCGGGATGGACACTGAAGCTTTCTTT. Protein sequence: CASSFPGMDTEAFF.